Following are 8 T cell receptor beta chains from one sample sequenced in a study of T cell repertoires in cytomegalovirus infection. TCRdb itself ran the reads through MiXCR, one entry per CDR3 protein. The sample carries about 330,000 distinct CDR3 sequences, approximately 35% recorded once. These receptors lack a known antigen. This sample comprised cultured PBMCs, obtained from culture after CMV antigen stimulation. The receptor source for this set is a human donor in good health (CMV status not recorded). Some clones in this sample may be carry-over from other donors' samples.

This clonotype was counted a few times. The chain employs TRBV19 and TRBJ1-5; no reliable D call. Deletions cut 11 bases from V and 3 bases from J, with 11 bases between. Per the germline V gene, CDR1 is LNHDA and CDR2 is SQIVND (reference sequence). The CDR3 extends over 12 amino acids. The CDR3 DNA follows: TGTGCCGCCTCCAGCCCCAATCAGCCCCAGCATTTT. It specifies CAASSPNQPQHF.

This clonotype was recorded many times. The gene calls are TRBV7-2 and TRBJ2-7, with TRBD2 as a possible D gene (5 bases). Germline lookup yields CDR1 SGHTA and CDR2 FQGNSA. The CDR3 consists of 16 residues. The V and J ends lost 6 bases and 0 bases respectively, with 18 bases between them. CDR3 in DNA: TGTGCCAGCAGTCAAGGGTCTAGCATGAGCTCCTACGAGCAGTACTTC. Encoded protein: CASSQGSSMSSYEQYF.

The chain links TRBV12-3 or TRBV12-4 to TRBJ1-1, with 10 bases identical to TRBD1. V dropped 1 base and J dropped 5; count of bases not matched to a gene: 4. The CDR3 has 15 residues. The CDR3 DNA sequence: TGTGCCAGCAGTTTAGGGGGACAGGGGTGGACTGAAGCTTTCTTT. Residues: CASSLGGQGWTEAFF.

The chain employs TRBV2 and TRBJ1-1; the match to TRBD1 covers 9 bases. The J segment lost 4 bases and the V segment lost 6 bases, leaving 3 bases of the junction unmatched. The CDR3 covers 13 residues. Germline V gene data show CDR1 as SNHLY and CDR2 as FYNNEI. CDR3 DNA sequence: TGTGCCAGCAGCGGACAGGGGATCACTGAAGCTTTCTTT. Its translation: CASSGQGITEAFF.

The V call is TRBV20-1, the J call TRBJ2-2; 12 bases fit TRBD1. CDR3 size: 17 residues. V was pared by 1 base and J by 0 bases, with 3 bases of the junction left unmatched. Germline values: CDR1 DFQATT, CDR2 SNEGSKA (reference sequence). CDR3 sequence reads: CSARGGQGATNTGELFF. The CDR3 nucleotides read TGCAGTGCTAGAGGGGGACAGGGGGCCACGAACACCGGGGAGCTGTTTTTT.

The V and J genes are TRBV6-8 and TRBJ2-1; D not resolved. The germline V gene encodes CDR1 MNHGY and CDR2 SAAAGT. There are 15 residues in the CDR3. Deletions cut 2 bases from V and 8 bases from J, with 16 bases between. CDR3 in amino acids: CASSYQLPKSDEQFF. Here the CDR3 DNA reads TGTGCCAGCAGTTACCAACTACCAAAGAGCGATGAGCAGTTCTTC.

The sample holds a few counts of this clonotype. V is TRBV28 and J is TRBJ2-1; D unclear. CDR3 length: 14 residues. CDR1 and CDR2 from the germline V gene are MDHEN and SYDVKM. Between the trimmed V and J ends, which lost 3 bases and 5 bases, there was a span of 11 bases. The CDR3 DNA is TGTGCCAGCAGTTTCTTGGCACTTCACAATGAGCAGTTCTTC. This gives the protein CASSFLALHNEQFF.

There are a few counts of this clonotype. The chain carries TRBV7-6 and TRBJ1-1; tentative D call: TRBD1 (5 bases). The CDR3 sequence is 13 residues long. CDR1 and CDR2 from the germline V gene are SGHVS and FNYEAQ. The V and J ends lost 5 bases and 4 bases respectively, with 11 bases between them. This chain's CDR3 is CASSLTATTEAFF. The CDR3 coding sequence is TGTGCCAGCAGCCTGACAGCAACCACTGAAGCTTTCTTT.